This entry is about one T cell receptor (beta chain). The antigen is undetermined. Normal lung sampling was at least 3 cm from the tumour, as distant as possible. This specimen belongs to a study of immune cell composition in non-small cell lung cancer. Study-level results: Shared sequences between tumour-reactive and dominant in vivo clones were not proven. Clones >0.5% enriched in tumour were rarer in adenocarcinoma (about 35%) than squamous (75%). Overall clonality, unlike maximal tumour-associated clone frequency, did not predict TIL reactivity.

The assay was immunoSEQ multiplex PCR, and TCRdb's table has in-frame clones only and misses some. The sample shows roughly 3,000 clones, 84% of them seen only once. Germline V gene lookup returns CDR1 SQVTM and CDR2 ANQGSEA. The CDR3 is 12 residues long. Between the trimmed V and J ends, which lost 3 bases and 0 bases, there was a span of 5 bases. The sample was non-adjacent lung tissue. The clonotype comes from a human donor with non-small cell lung cancer. The V gene is TRBV29-1, the J gene TRBJ2-5, with D uncertain. CDR3 sequence reads: CSVETNQETQYF. Here the CDR3 DNA reads TGCAGCGTTGAGACAAACCAAGAGACCCAGTACTTC.